The clone carrying this T cell receptor (beta chain) is labeled medium-sized (0.01 to 0.1%). Its antigen is currently unknown. This sample was taken from a study of circulating CD8 cells and anti-PD-1 response in melanoma. The germline gives CDR1 SGHTA, CDR2 FQGTGA. Trimming cost V 2 bases and J 6 bases, with 7 bases left between them. CDR3 length: 13 residues. Each library started from roughly 16 ng of total RNA using the QIAseq Immune Repertoire TCR panel. Each CDR3 protein is one row after TCRdb ran MiXCR on the reads. The sample has approximately 2,000 distinct CDR3 sequences; almost 7.5% are singletons. General study results and limits: At M1, fewer than 8% of TRB clonotypes appeared in multiple subsets. DNEG was most diverse; TIGIT repertoires were least diverse. Peptide assays on expanded sorted subsets replaced tumor-based reactivity testing.

Four subsets defined by PD-1 and/or TIGIT were sorted from live CD3+CD8+TCRalphabeta+ cells. This rearrangement joins TRBV7-3 to TRBJ2-2; D is ambiguous. This TCR was recovered from a human donor with melanoma. The sample here was CD8+ T cells from PBMCs, taken at baseline or after one month of anti-PD-1 therapy (not recorded which). CDR3 residues: CASSLESAGELFF. The CDR3, as DNA: TGTGCCAGCAGCTTAGAGAGCGCCGGGGAGCTGTTTTTT.